What follows describes a single T cell receptor beta chain. These data belong to a study of blood T cell repertoires in COVID-19. A Seattle source enrolled patients during active infection and followed them longitudinally. Germline CDR1 is SGHKS and CDR2 is YYEKEE (reference sequence). The CDR3 totals 17 residues. With V trimmed by 0 bases and J by 5 bases, 5 bases remained unmatched. Clones were sequenced by immunoSEQ multiplex PCR, and TCRdb holds only the in-frame ones, with some missing. The table shows more than 300,000 clones, with around 87% occurring only once. The sequencing sample was made of peripheral blood. The chain carries TRBV5-5 and TRBJ2-7; TRBD2 aligns across 16 bases. The clonotype originates from a woman in her thirties with COVID-19, enrolled during active disease. This CDR3 is CASSLGWGTSGRDEQYF. The CDR3 coding sequence is TGTGCCAGCAGCTTGGGTTGGGGGACTAGCGGGAGGGACGAGCAGTACTTC.